The TCR beta chain described here comes from a study of blood T cell repertoires in COVID-19. Looking at the study overall: The study drew acute and convalescent COVID-19 samples from the United States, Italy and Spain. Sample material is recorded as cDNA or gDNA derived from T cells, B-cell-depleted T cells, or PBMCs.

The CDR3 runs 14 residues. V dropped 11 bases and J dropped 7 bases, with 17 bases sitting between them. CDR1 and CDR2 (germline): KGHDR, SFDVKD. Under the authors' procedure: Reference gene primers were amplified, and this amplification served to estimate nucleated cell counts. Measured with immunoSEQ multiplex PCR; TCRdb has only the in-frame clones, and not every one. V, J and clone size are those of that table, while D and trimming were read from the DNA. The repertoire holds roughly 440,000 clones, with 88% as singletons. One Seattle source followed patients from active infection through their disease course.

The chain is built from TRBV24-1 and TRBJ1-6; D might be TRBD1 (5 bases). The specimen sequenced was peripheral blood. This receptor was taken from a woman between 45 and 60 years old with COVID-19, enrolled during active disease. CDR3 sequence reads: CAIPQEGTNSPLHF. CDR3 coding DNA: TGTGCCATACCACAGGAGGGAACCAATTCACCCCTCCACTTT.